This TCR beta chain stems from a study of T-cell memory formation after mild COVID-19 (dated by TCRdb to the early 2020s). Regarding the complete study: Most TCR sequence clusters were specific to one of the two donors. In a couple of donors, T-cell clones that expanded and contracted after mild COVID-19 were followed by sequencing TCRalpha and TCRbeta repertoires longitudinally. Two young, previously healthy adult volunteers made up the cohort, one male and one female. On the study overall, not on this receptor specifically: The detection of some responding clones in pre-infection memory suggests that pre-existing cross-reactive memory T cells joined the SARS-CoV-2 response. The study covered only a couple of mild cases, and larger cohorts including severe cases with pre-infection samples were considered necessary. Whether the second-wave clones peaking on day 37 were SARS-CoV-2 specific was not confirmed. Clones contracting from day 15 to 85 had balanced CD4/CD8 phenotypes, while a second wave expanding from day 15 to 37 was biased towards CD4+. Contracting CD4+ clones were located mainly in the CM and EM memory subsets, whereas CD8+ clones were found to be enriched in EMRA.

Concerning this clonotype: The specificity of this receptor is unknown. Base quality data are lacking; no much larger clone is found one base away.

TCRdb records Illumina NovaSeq 6000 as the sequencer. TCRalpha and TCRbeta cDNA libraries were constructed by 5'RACE with constant-segment primers, with sample barcodes and unique molecular identifiers being introduced. RNA was extracted from every sample with Trizol reagent. Amplification of the libraries took two PCR steps, and the second step added a second sample barcode plus Illumina TruSeq adapters. Libraries were sequenced on an Illumina NovaSeq with 2 x 150 bp paired-end reads. As for the authors' bioinformatics: Reads were demultiplexed and collapsed into UMI-guided consensus sequences with migec v1.2.7. With mixcr v2.1.11, UMI consensuses were aligned to TRA and TRB V and J templates and assembled into clonotypes. A clonotype was counted as expanded or contracted only when both edgeR and NoisET called the clonotype significant, with the noise models trained on biological replicates. For edgeR calls, the cutoffs were a false discovery rate-adjusted p below 0.01 and a log2 fold-change threshold of 1. As an exploratory analysis of dynamics, PCA with hierarchical clustering was applied to max-normalized trajectories of the 1000 most abundant clonotypes. Separately sequenced CD4+ and CD8+ repertoires were used to assign the CD4 or CD8 phenotype of responding clones. The raw public data were reprocessed by TCRdb itself: fastp quality trimming at Q25, MiXCR clonotype calling, in-frame beta chains only. Each entry merges the rows of one CDR3 protein and shows their most common DNA and genes. Clone size and V and J calls follow TCRdb, not the original study. Counted in this sample were about 600,000 distinct CDR3 sequences; about 20% of them appeared once. The ten largest make up about 8.4% of the sample.

PBMCs were isolated by Ficoll-Paque density gradient centrifugation. In the germline V gene, CDR1 corresponds to SQVTM and CDR2 to ANQGSEA. From V the trimming removes 4 bases and from J it removes 1 base, while the gene matches leave 7 bases of the junction unaccounted for. The CDR3, from cysteine to phenylalanine, totals 15 residues. Solely the CDR3 DNA is kept, with 45 bases framed from the first base. This chain is built from TRBV29-1 and TRBJ2-3, and 8 bases in between align with TRBD2. Sequenced input: PBMCs or a T cell subset sorted from them (not recorded which). The sequence came from an adult woman who had mild COVID-19 (a few samples of this study predate the infection). The sample titles of this study are shuffled in the database, so cell type and time point are left out; the donor was told from shared clones. The DNA is TGCAGCGTTGTGAGTTGGCGGGGGGGCACAGATACGCAGTATTTT. Its protein reads: CSVVSWRGGTDTQYF.